This is a list of T cell receptor beta chains from one sample in a study of cytomegalovirus exposure and HLA in healthy donors. TCRdb's copy holds only in-frame clones and misses some; the assay was immunoSEQ multiplex PCR. This table has 100,000 to 150,000 clones, roughly 90% appearing once. What was sequenced was PBMCs. Receptors were obtained from a young woman in good health and CMV-seronegative. Both conserved end residues are part of each CDR3. D genes are given only for firm matches. The size field is filled for only some rows; it gives once, few, many or a size class.

size	D	V	J	CDR3	DNA
NA	TRBD1	TRBV19	TRBJ1-5	CASRTGQTNQPQHF	TGTGCCAGTAGAACGGGACAGACCAATCAGCCCCAGCATTTT
few	NA	TRBV2	TRBJ1-2	CASSGTTNYGYTF	TGTGCCAGCAGCGGGACAACTAACTATGGCTACACCTTC
NA	NA	TRBV7-6	TRBJ1-2	CASSLPGSTYTF	TGTGCCAGCAGCTTACCAGGTTCAACATACACCTTC
few	NA	TRBV5-4	TRBJ1-2	CASSLDSNYGYTF	TGTGCCAGCAGCCTGGACAGCAACTATGGCTACACCTTC
NA	NA	TRBV10-3	TRBJ1-2	CAISEVTGNLYGYTF	TGTGCCATCAGTGAGGTCACAGGAAATCTCTATGGCTACACCTTC
NA	NA	TRBV25-1	TRBJ2-1	CASSEARASSIDEQFF	TGTGCCAGCAGTGAGGCTAGGGCTAGCAGCATCGATGAGCAGTTCTTC
NA	NA	TRBV6-1	TRBJ2-3	CASSEDSGRSTDTQYF	TGTGCCAGCAGTGAAGATAGCGGACGAAGCACAGATACGCAGTATTTT
NA	NA	TRBV6-5	TRBJ1-2	CASSYDATSYGYTF	TGTGCCAGCAGTTACGATGCAACCAGCTATGGCTACACCTTC
once	NA	TRBV4-2	TRBJ1-5	CASSQDFPGEVSQPQHF	TGTGCCAGCAGCCAAGATTTTCCGGGTGAGGTTAGTCAGCCCCAGCATTTT
NA	TRBD1	TRBV11-3	TRBJ2-5	CASSPGQGAGETQYF	TGTGCCAGCAGCCCGGGACAGGGGGCCGGTGAGACCCAGTACTTC
NA	NA	TRBV19	TRBJ2-3	CASSPTRGASTDTQYF	TGTGCCAGTAGTCCAACTCGGGGGGCAAGCACAGATACGCAGTATTTT
NA	TRBD1	TRBV30	TRBJ2-1	CAWGTGSYNEQFF	TGTGCCTGGGGGACAGGCTCCTACAATGAGCAGTTCTTC
NA	TRBD1	TRBV6-6	TRBJ2-4	CASREGDRFNIQYF	TGTGCCAGCAGGGAGGGGGACAGGTTTAACATTCAGTACTTC
NA	NA	TRBV7-2	TRBJ1-1	CASSLRENTEAFF	TGTGCCAGCAGCTTAAGAGAGAACACTGAAGCTTTCTTT
NA	NA	TRBV5-8	TRBJ2-1	CASSFQGYSYNEQFF	TGTGCCAGCAGCTTCCAGGGGTACTCCTACAATGAGCAGTTCTTC
NA	NA	TRBV2	TRBJ1-5	CASRGGQVSNQPQHF	TGTGCCAGCAGGGGAGGGCAGGTTAGCAATCAGCCCCAGCATTTT
NA	NA	TRBV4-2	TRBJ2-3	CASSQGQGDTQYF	TGTGCCAGCAGCCAAGGTCAGGGAGATACGCAGTATTTT
once	NA	TRBV13	TRBJ2-7	CASTLGHSNYEQYF	TGTGCCAGTACCCTGGGACATTCGAACTACGAGCAGTACTTC
NA	TRBD1	TRBV6-5	TRBJ2-7	CASSSHMTGQEKYF	TGTGCCAGCAGTTCCCACATGACGGGACAGGAGAAGTACTTC
NA	TRBD2	TRBV9	TRBJ2-2	CASSFPGGSGTGELFF	TGTGCCAGCAGCTTCCCCGGGGGGTCAGGCACCGGGGAGCTGTTTTTT
NA	NA	TRBV5-6	TRBJ2-1	CASSLGPEQFF	TGTGCCAGCAGCTTGGGTCCGGAGCAGTTCTTC
NA	NA	TRBV5-5	TRBJ1-5	CASSLVGAQRQPQHF	TGTGCCAGCAGCTTGGTGGGGGCGCAAAGACAGCCCCAGCATTTT
NA	NA	TRBV19	TRBJ1-5	CASMRTVSHSNQPQHF	TGTGCCAGTATGCGGACAGTATCCCATAGCAATCAGCCCCAGCATTTT
NA	NA	TRBV6-5	TRBJ2-3	CASSYSNGGEITQYF	TGTGCCAGCAGTTACTCGAACGGGGGAGAGATTACGCAGTATTTT
NA	NA	TRBV5-1	TRBJ2-5	CASSLGTQETQYF	TGCGCCAGCAGCTTGGGGACTCAAGAGACCCAGTACTTC
NA	NA	TRBV13	TRBJ1-1	CASSLGADVNTEAFF	TGTGCCAGCAGCTTAGGGGCAGATGTGAACACTGAAGCTTTCTTT
NA	NA	TRBV2	TRBJ1-5	CASSDRSSRQPQHF	TGTGCCAGCAGTGACCGCAGCTCGAGGCAGCCCCAGCATTTT
NA	TRBD1	TRBV28	TRBJ1-1	CASSRDRGPAENTEAFF	TGTGCCAGCAGTCGCGACAGGGGGCCCGCTGAGAACACTGAAGCTTTCTTT
NA	TRBD1	TRBV19	TRBJ1-2	CASDGTGLYGYTF	TGTGCCAGTGACGGGACAGGGCTATATGGCTACACCTTC
NA	TRBD1	TRBV6-5	TRBJ1-3	CASSYDREGGNTIYF	TGTGCCAGCAGTTATGACAGGGAAGGTGGAAACACCATATATTTT
NA	TRBD1	TRBV14	TRBJ1-2	CASSTTGAHYGYTF	TGTGCCAGCAGCACAACAGGGGCCCACTATGGCTACACCTTC
NA	NA	TRBV4-2	TRBJ2-2	CASSPPLKTGNTGELFF	TGTGCCAGCAGCCCTCCGCTGAAAACGGGGAACACCGGGGAGCTGTTTTTT
NA	TRBD1	TRBV7-2	TRBJ1-5	CASSRDRNQPQHF	TGTGCCAGCAGCCGGGACAGGAATCAGCCCCAGCATTTT
NA	TRBD1	TRBV5-1	TRBJ2-6	CASSRGTGVTGANVLTF	TGCGCCAGCAGCCGAGGGACAGGGGTTACTGGGGCCAACGTCCTGACTTTC
NA	NA	TRBV2	TRBJ2-3	CASRGSWNTQYF	TGTGCCAGCAGGGGGAGCTGGAATACGCAGTATTTT
NA	TRBD1	TRBV29-1	TRBJ2-6	CSVARQGSGANVLTF	TGCAGCGTTGCGAGACAGGGGTCTGGGGCCAACGTCCTGACTTTC
NA	NA	TRBV14	TRBJ2-1	CASSQGREQFF	TGTGCCAGCAGCCAAGGTCGGGAGCAGTTCTTC
NA	TRBD2	TRBV6-1	TRBJ2-1	CASSESPRTSGGYNEQFF	TGTGCCAGCAGTGAATCTCCCCGGACTAGCGGGGGCTACAATGAGCAGTTCTTC
once	NA	TRBV5-4	TRBJ2-2	CASQGRVAGELFF	TGTGCCTCCCAGGGGCGGGTGGCGGGGGAGCTGTTTTTT
NA	TRBD1	TRBV19	TRBJ1-5	CASMVSGGSNQPQHF	TGTGCCAGTATGGTATCAGGGGGAAGCAATCAGCCCCAGCATTTT
NA	NA	TRBV5-6	TRBJ1-1	CASSLDVSSAFF	TGTGCCAGCAGCTTGGACGTCAGTTCGGCTTTCTTT
NA	TRBD2	TRBV7-8	TRBJ2-1	CASSLLAGGNEQFF	TGTGCCAGCAGCTTACTAGCGGGGGGCAATGAGCAGTTCTTC
NA	TRBD1	TRBV10-3	TRBJ1-1	CAISPDRGNTEAFF	TGTGCCATCAGCCCAGACAGGGGGAACACTGAAGCTTTCTTT
NA	NA	TRBV25-1	TRBJ2-1	CASSAYNEQFF	TGTGCCAGCAGTGCTTACAATGAGCAGTTCTTC
NA	NA	TRBV5-4	TRBJ2-7	CASSGWSGGQDVHYEQYF	TGTGCCAGCAGCGGCTGGTCGGGGGGCCAAGACGTCCACTACGAGCAGTACTTC
NA	NA	TRBV28	TRBJ1-2	CASSLLSTAVGYTF	TGTGCCAGCAGTTTATTATCAACGGCGGTGGGCTACACCTTC
NA	NA	TRBV30	TRBJ1-1	CAWSWGRVNTEAFF	TGTGCCTGGAGTTGGGGCAGGGTGAACACTGAAGCTTTCTTT
NA	NA	TRBV7-8	TRBJ2-7	CASSLATAGEQYF	TGTGCCAGCAGCTTAGCGACCGCGGGCGAGCAGTACTTC
once	TRBD1	TRBV13	TRBJ1-1	CASSQLQGKAEAFF	TGTGCCAGCAGCCAACTACAGGGGAAGGCTGAAGCTTTCTTT
NA	TRBD2	TRBV7-9	TRBJ2-7	CASSLGSGSLNEQYF	TGTGCCAGCAGCTTAGGTAGCGGGAGTCTAAACGAGCAGTACTTC